One and the same sample provided the 8 T cell receptor beta chains below, sequenced in a study of blood T cell repertoires in COVID-19. Sequencing was performed with immunoSEQ multiplex PCR; in TCRdb, only in-frame clones are kept and a portion is missing. The top ten clones hold roughly a tenth of a sample with about 43,000 clones, approximately 90% of them seen once. Sample: peripheral blood. Every receptor here comes from a woman aged 80 or over with active COVID-19.

The genes are TRBV9 and TRBJ2-1, with D possibly TRBD2 on 5 matching bases. There are 14 residues in the CDR3. V dropped 1 base and J dropped 10 bases, with 15 bases sitting between them. The germline V gene has CDR1 SGDLS and CDR2 YYNGEE. In nucleotides, the CDR3 is TGTGCCAGCAGCGTATTTACTAGGCAAGCCGAGCAGTTCTTC. Protein sequence: CASSVFTRQAEQFF.

The CDR3 reads CASRDRGPYEQYF. CDR3 DNA sequence: TGTGCCAGCAGGGACAGGGGTCCCTACGAGCAGTACTTC. V is TRBV6-5 and J is TRBJ2-7, with TRBD1 matching 9 bases. Germline V gene data show CDR1 as MNHEY and CDR2 as SVGAGI. Trimming cost V 6 bases and J 2 bases; bases outside gene matches: 2. The CDR3 is 13 amino acids.

The V call is TRBV27, the J call TRBJ2-7; 8 bases align to TRBD1. V was clipped by 6 bases and J by 2 bases; unmatched bases: 9. The CDR3 is 15 amino acids. Germline V gene sequence: CDR1 MNHEY, CDR2 SMNVEV (reference sequence). The CDR3 DNA follows: TGTGCCAGCAGGCTATCCGGGACAGGCCCCTACGAGCAGTACTTC. Protein: CASRLSGTGPYEQYF.

The rearrangement uses TRBV4-3 and TRBJ1-1; 10 bases agree with TRBD1. The germline V gene encodes CDR1 LGHNA and CDR2 YSLEER. This CDR3 is built from 16 residues. Trimming at V came to 4 bases and at J to 0 bases, leaving 5 bases not matched to a gene. CDR3 sequence (DNA): TGCGCCAGCAGCCCGACAGGGGGCTCATTGAACACTGAAGCTTTCTTT. Translating it yields CASSPTGGSLNTEAFF.

The rearrangement links TRBV6-1 to TRBJ2-7, with a possible D match to TRBD2 (6 bases). The CDR3 sequence is 16 residues long. From germline, CDR1 is MNHNS and CDR2 SASEGT. Trimming removed 1 base at V and 2 bases at J, with 15 bases between. The CDR3 loop reads CASSEGQGLGPYEQYF. For the CDR3, the DNA is TGTGCCAGCAGTGAAGGGCAGGGACTGGGACCCTACGAGCAGTACTTC.

The chain links TRBV7-9 to TRBJ1-1; D may be TRBD1 (5 bases). Germline loops: CDR1 SEHNR, CDR2 FQNEAQ (reference sequence). V was pared by 4 bases and J by 3 bases, with 12 bases between. The CDR3 loop spans 14 amino acids. Written as DNA, the CDR3 is TGTGCCAGCAGCTCCTCTTTAGGGGACACTGAAGCTTTCTTT. Translating gives CASSSSLGDTEAFF.

The table lists this clone with a few counts. The chain is built from TRBV4-1 and TRBJ1-6; D gene unclear. Germline V lookup: CDR1 MGHRA, CDR2 YSYEKL. V lost 0 bases to trimming and J lost 8 bases, with 5 bases between them. The CDR3 length is 13 residues. The CDR3 reads CASSQEADSPLHF. Here the CDR3 DNA reads TGCGCCAGCAGCCAAGAGGCGGATTCACCCCTCCACTTT.

V usage is TRBV6-5 and J usage is TRBJ1-2; D call uncertain. Trimming cost V 3 bases and J 4 bases, with 12 bases left between them. This CDR3 comprises 14 residues. In germline, CDR1 is MNHEY, CDR2 SVGAGI. In DNA form, the CDR3 reads TGTGCCAGCAGTTATGCAGGTCCGCGCTATGGCTACACCTTC. Amino acid sequence: CASSYAGPRYGYTF.